The 25 T cell receptor beta chains below all came from one sample that was sequenced in a study of beta chain features in type 1 diabetes. Study-wide points: Type 1 diabetes patients showed a moderate but significant shortening of TCRB CDR3s in all four CD4+ subsets.

Expressed TCRB transcripts were sequenced, since all the RNA that had been isolated was reverse transcribed. Data came from immunoSEQ multiplex PCR; TCRdb stores just in-frame clones and leaves some out. The repertoire includes around 340,000 clones, about a tenth of them detected once, and 1% sits in the top ten. Their antigens are not known. The specimen sequenced was central memory CD4+ T cells from blood. The receptors come from a man younger than 45 with type 1 diabetes.

The genes are TRBV10-2 and TRBJ1-3; D possibly corresponds to TRBD1 (6 bases). V was pared by 2 bases and J by 7 bases, with 18 bases between. The CDR3 sequence is 16 residues long. Germline-derived CDR1 and CDR2 are WSHSY and SAAADI. For the CDR3, the DNA is TGCGCCAGCAGTGAGCCAGGGGCTGGACAGCAGAACACCATATATTTT. It yields the protein CASSEPGAGQQNTIYF.

This clone was seen many times. The V and J genes are TRBV2 and TRBJ1-1; no definite D call. Trimming cost V 8 bases and J 4 bases, with 11 bases left between them. The CDR3 covers 12 residues. In germline, CDR1 is SNHLY, CDR2 FYNNEI. The DNA for the CDR3 is TGTGCCAGCTTTGGAGGGTCCACTGAAGCTTTCTTT. It specifies CASFGGSTEAFF. Looking up the rest from reference TRBV2 and TRBJ1-1 gives the full variable domain: EPEVTQTPSHQVTQMGQEVILRCVPISNHLYFYWYRQILGQKVEFLVSFYNNEISEKSEIFDDQFSVERPDGSNFTLKIRSTKLEDSAMYFCASFGGSTEAFFGQGTRLTVV.

At least ten counts were recorded for this clone. This sequence joins TRBV4-3 and TRBJ1-2; tentative D call: TRBD1 (6 bases). Germline V gene sequence: CDR1 LGHNA, CDR2 YSLEER. The ends were cut back, 2 bases at V and 7 bases at J, with 20 bases in the middle. The CDR3 has 16 amino acids. The CDR3 DNA sequence: TGCGCCAGCAGCCAACAAATCGAAGCGGGGGCATTTGGCTACACCTTC. Protein sequence: CASSQQIEAGAFGYTF.

The rearrangement uses TRBV7-9 and TRBJ2-7; TRBD1 is a possible D gene (6 bases). In germline, CDR1 is SEHNR, CDR2 FQNEAQ (reference sequence). The CDR3 totals 14 residues. V lost 1 base and J lost 6, with 13 bases in between. The CDR3 coding sequence is TGTGCCAGCAGCTTAGAGGGACAAGCCAGCGAGCAGTACTTC. This encodes CASSLEGQASEQYF.

The V gene is TRBV6-5, the J gene TRBJ1-1; D is unclear. Germline values: CDR1 MNHEY, CDR2 SVGAGI. Trimming took 6 bases from V and 4 from J, leaving 12 bases between them. The CDR3 runs to 13 residues. The CDR3 nucleotides read TGTGCCAGCAGCCTACATCTAGGCACTGAAGCTTTCTTT. Residues: CASSLHLGTEAFF.

This clone occurred many times. The chain joins TRBV4-1 to TRBJ1-4; TRBD1 might be the D (5 bases). V lost 1 base to trimming and J lost 2 bases, with 5 bases between them. The CDR3 length is 14 residues. The germline V gene has CDR1 MGHRA and CDR2 YSYEKL. The CDR3 protein is CASSQGQTNEKLFF. CDR3 in DNA: TGCGCCAGCAGCCAAGGACAGACTAATGAAAAACTGTTTTTT.

This clone was counted at least ten times. V gene TRBV29-1 combines with J gene TRBJ2-4; D remains ambiguous. V was cut by 4 bases and J by 0 bases, with 4 bases left in between. Germline lookup yields CDR1 SQVTM and CDR2 ANQGSEA. The CDR3 has 12 residues. The CDR3 nucleotides are TGCAGCGTTGTAAAAGCCAAAAACATTCAGTACTTC. Residues: CSVVKAKNIQYF.

This clone has only a few counts. V is TRBV5-1 and J is TRBJ2-5, with D uncertain. CDR3 length equals 13 residues. Germline V lookup: CDR1 SGHRS, CDR2 YFSETQ. Trimming took 4 bases from V and 4 from J, leaving 11 bases between them. The CDR3 spells CASSPSNAETQYF. CDR3 coding DNA: TGCGCCAGCAGCCCCAGTAATGCAGAGACCCAGTACTTC.

Many counts were recorded for this clone. The gene calls are TRBV7-2 and TRBJ2-2, with D hard to call. The V end was cut by 3 bases, the J end by 2 bases, with 7 bases between. Looked up from germline, CDR1 is SGHTA and CDR2 is FQGNSA. This CDR3 spans 14 amino acids. The CDR3 DNA sequence: TGTGCCAGCAGCTTGTTGGACAACACCGGGGAGCTGTTTTTT. This sequence encodes CASSLLDNTGELFF.

The genes are TRBV5-4 and TRBJ2-1; possible D gene TRBD2, 6 bases. CDR1 is SGHNT and CDR2 is YYREEE in the germline V gene (reference sequence). V was clipped by 5 bases and J by 8 bases, with 17 bases between them. The CDR3 is 14 amino acids. The CDR3 protein is CASSPDAGLDEQFF. CDR3 nucleotide sequence: TGTGCCAGCAGTCCGGACGCGGGGCTAGATGAGCAGTTCTTC.

This clone occurred many times. The rearrangement joins TRBV2 to TRBJ1-5, with TRBD1 identical over 7 bases. The germline gives CDR1 SNHLY, CDR2 FYNNEI. This CDR3 contains 14 residues. Losses at the gene ends were 6 bases for V and 2 bases for J; bases not matched to a gene: 4. This CDR3 reads CASRETGGNQPQHF. Written as DNA, the CDR3 is TGTGCCAGCAGGGAAACAGGGGGCAATCAGCCCCAGCATTTT.

This clone was picked up a small number of times. V gene TRBV7-9 combines with J gene TRBJ1-1, with D possibly TRBD1 on 5 matching bases. With 5 bases removed from V and 1 base from J, the gap between germline ends came to 8 bases. CDR3 length equals 13 residues. The germline V gene has CDR1 SEHNR and CDR2 FQNEAQ (reference sequence). CDR3 DNA sequence: TGTGCCAGCAGCAAAGGACAGAACACTGAAGCTTTCTTT. Protein: CASSKGQNTEAFF. The full variable domain, its missing parts supplied by reference TRBV7-9 and TRBJ1-1, is DTGVSQNPRHKITKRGQNVTFRCDPISEHNRLYWYRQTLGQGPEFLTYFQNEAQLEKSRLLSDRFSAERPKGSFSTLEIQRTEQGDSAMYLCASSKGQNTEAFFGQGTRLTVV.

CDR3 DNA sequence: TGTGCCTGGAGTGCTGGGGGGAATCAGCCCCAGCATTTT. This translates into CAWSAGGNQPQHF. J is TRBJ1-5 and V is TRBV30, with D perhaps TRBD1 (5 bases). This CDR3 region has 13 residues. Germline values: CDR1 GTSNPN, CDR2 SVGIG (reference sequence). V gave up 1 base and J gave up 4 bases, with 8 bases separating them.

The chain uses TRBV2 and TRBJ2-5, with D possibly matching TRBD1 (6 bases). V shed 4 bases and J shed 4 bases, with 10 bases lying between them. Looked up from germline, CDR1 is SNHLY and CDR2 is FYNNEI. There are 13 residues in the CDR3. This CDR3 is CASSGATGETQYF. The CDR3 DNA reads TGTGCCAGCAGTGGGGCGACAGGAGAGACCCAGTACTTC.

The V and J genes are TRBV6-5 and TRBJ2-3, with TRBD1 matching 8 bases. The length of the CDR3 is 15 residues. V shed 6 bases, J shed 5 bases, and the junction held 10 bases outside the gene matches. Looked up from germline, CDR1 is MNHEY and CDR2 is SVGAGI. CDR3 protein: CASRGGQGRGDTQYF. The CDR3, as DNA: TGTGCCAGCAGGGGTGGACAGGGAAGGGGAGATACGCAGTATTTT.

This clone has a handful of counts. V and J are TRBV6-6 and TRBJ2-1; D gene uncertain. This CDR3 contains 14 residues. Trimming pared 0 bases from V and 9 bases from J, leaving 12 bases between. Germline V gives CDR1 MNHNY, CDR2 SVGAGI (reference sequence). The CDR3 sequence: CASSYSTRSGEQFF. DNA of the CDR3: TGTGCCAGCAGTTACTCGACGAGGTCGGGTGAGCAGTTCTTC.

The chain employs TRBV27 and TRBJ1-5; no clear D. Between the trimmed V and J ends, which lost 8 bases and 1 base, there was a span of 12 bases. The germline gives CDR1 MNHEY, CDR2 SMNVEV (reference sequence). The CDR3 has 14 residues. The CDR3 DNA reads TGTGCCAGCCCGGTGGAGGCGAGCAATCAGCCCCAGCATTTT. Translating gives CASPVEASNQPQHF.

This chain connects TRBV10-3 to TRBJ2-7; possible D gene TRBD1, 5 bases. The V end was cut by 2 bases, the J end by 6 bases, with 20 bases between. The CDR3 is made up of 16 amino acids. CDR1 and CDR2 (germline): ENHRY, SYGVKD. As DNA, the CDR3 is TGTGCCATCAGTGAGCCTGCCTTTCAGGGTTCGAGCGAGCAGTACTTC. This encodes CAISEPAFQGSSEQYF.

This clone turned up a few times. The chain is built from TRBV9 and TRBJ2-1; TRBD1 matches 9 bases. The CDR3 contains 17 residues. V shed 6 bases, J shed 7 bases, and the junction held 17 bases outside the gene matches. Germline CDR1 is SGDLS and CDR2 is YYNGEE. In DNA form, the CDR3 reads TGTGCCAGCACCCGCACGGTCGGGACAGGGAATTTGAATGAGCAGTTCTTC. This encodes CASTRTVGTGNLNEQFF.

CDR3 sequence (DNA): TGTGCCAGCAGTTTATTTTGGGTACCCGGACGGGGGACTAGCAATGAGCAGTTCTTC. Its protein product is CASSLFWVPGRGTSNEQFF. V usage is TRBV28 and J usage is TRBJ2-1; 8 bases match TRBD2. V lost 1 base to trimming and J lost 6 bases; unmatched junction nucleotides: 17. Germline lookup yields CDR1 MDHEN and CDR2 SYDVKM. The CDR3 is 19 amino acids.

This clone was seen once. The chain has TRBV5-6 and TRBJ2-2, with D unclear. V gave up 4 bases and J gave up 3 bases, with 16 bases separating them. Germline V gives CDR1 SGHDT, CDR2 YYEEEE. The CDR3 extends over 16 amino acids. This CDR3 reads CASSPNILRDTGELFF. The CDR3 coding sequence is TGTGCCAGCAGCCCCAACATATTACGGGACACCGGGGAGCTGTTTTTT.

This clone was detected only a few times. V is TRBV2 and J is TRBJ2-3; tentative D call: TRBD1 (6 bases). V was cut by 6 bases and J by 0 bases, with 19 bases left in between. Germline V gene data show CDR1 as SNHLY and CDR2 as FYNNEI. This CDR3 region has 17 residues. The CDR3 spells CASRDTQGPLSTDTQYF. CDR3 DNA: TGTGCCAGCAGAGACACACAGGGTCCCTTAAGCACAGATACGCAGTATTTT. The full variable domain, completed using reference TRBV2 and TRBJ2-3, is EPEVTQTPSHQVTQMGQEVILRCVPISNHLYFYWYRQILGQKVEFLVSFYNNEISEKSEIFDDQFSVERPDGSNFTLKIRSTKLEDSAMYFCASRDTQGPLSTDTQYFGPGTRLTVL.

This clone was seen a few times. The chain links TRBV7-2 to TRBJ2-3, with a weak D call TRBD2 (6 bases). In germline, CDR1 is SGHTA, CDR2 FQGNSA. The length of the CDR3 is 15 residues. V lost 6 bases to trimming and J lost 3 bases, with 16 bases between them. The CDR3 spells CASSLAPYGTDTQYF. DNA of the CDR3: TGTGCCAGCAGTCTAGCGCCATACGGGACAGATACGCAGTATTTT.

This clone was counted only a few times. DNA for the CDR3: TGTGCCAGCACCCTTGGGGGGGACGGACTCTCTGGGGCCAACGTCCTGACTTTC. As protein: CASTLGGDGLSGANVLTF. J is TRBJ2-6 and V is TRBV6-9, with 7 bases identical to TRBD2. Germline values: CDR1 MNHGY, CDR2 SVAAGI. V gave up 7 bases and J gave up 0 bases; unmatched junction bases: 12. The CDR3 has 18 amino acids.

This clone was seen many times. The V and J genes are TRBV7-2 and TRBJ1-1; D unresolved. The CDR3 spans 16 residues. V lost 5 bases and J lost 1, with 17 bases in between. Germline V gene lookup returns CDR1 SGHTA and CDR2 FQGNSA. This CDR3 is CASSPWRSRGNTEAFF. The CDR3 DNA is TGTGCCAGCAGCCCCTGGAGGTCCAGAGGGAACACTGAAGCTTTCTTT.